This record concerns one TCR beta chain sequence. Its antigen is undetermined. This CDR3 comprises 15 residues. The V end lost 6 bases, the J end lost 4 bases, and 18 bases lay between the germline ends. Germline loops: CDR1 MNHNY, CDR2 SVGAGI (reference sequence). The sample comes from a study of cytomegalovirus exposure and HLA in healthy donors. The overall study: Early on, a data release was issued that held 80 million or so unique TCRs from HLA-typed donors. Regarding the study as a whole: TCR beta sequences reportedly predicted most subjects' HLA-A and HLA-B alleles accurately.

The PCR employed 60 Vbeta primers together with 13 Jbeta primers. Libraries were prepared by immunoSEQ multiplex PCR; TCRdb keeps only in-frame clonotypes and omits some of them. The sample records approximately 270,000 clones, about four fifths being singletons. Unrecorded immune exposure was likely among donors, who were nominally healthy when sampled. This rearrangement joins TRBV6-6 to TRBJ1-1; no reliable D call. The sequenced material came from PBMCs. The receptor's source is a girl aged 2 to 9 in good health and CMV-seronegative. CDR3 bases: TGTGCCAGCAGAATATCGGGCTATGGACTCACTGAAGCTTTCTTT. Translation: CASRISGYGLTEAFF.